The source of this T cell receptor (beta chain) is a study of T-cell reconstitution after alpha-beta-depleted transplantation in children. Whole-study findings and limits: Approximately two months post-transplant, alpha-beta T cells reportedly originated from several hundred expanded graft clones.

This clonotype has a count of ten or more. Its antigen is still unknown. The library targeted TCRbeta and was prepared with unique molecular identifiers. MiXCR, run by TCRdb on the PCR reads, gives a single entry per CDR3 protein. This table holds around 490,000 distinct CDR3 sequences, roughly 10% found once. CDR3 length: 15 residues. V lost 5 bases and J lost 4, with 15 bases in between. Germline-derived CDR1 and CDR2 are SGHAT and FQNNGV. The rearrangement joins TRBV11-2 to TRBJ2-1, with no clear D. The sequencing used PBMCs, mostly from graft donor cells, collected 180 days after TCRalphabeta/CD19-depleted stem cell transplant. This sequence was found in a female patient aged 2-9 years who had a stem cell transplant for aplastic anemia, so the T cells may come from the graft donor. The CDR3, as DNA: TGTGCCAGCAGCCTACGTGATTCGAGATACAATGAGCAGTTCTTC. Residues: CASSLRDSRYNEQFF.